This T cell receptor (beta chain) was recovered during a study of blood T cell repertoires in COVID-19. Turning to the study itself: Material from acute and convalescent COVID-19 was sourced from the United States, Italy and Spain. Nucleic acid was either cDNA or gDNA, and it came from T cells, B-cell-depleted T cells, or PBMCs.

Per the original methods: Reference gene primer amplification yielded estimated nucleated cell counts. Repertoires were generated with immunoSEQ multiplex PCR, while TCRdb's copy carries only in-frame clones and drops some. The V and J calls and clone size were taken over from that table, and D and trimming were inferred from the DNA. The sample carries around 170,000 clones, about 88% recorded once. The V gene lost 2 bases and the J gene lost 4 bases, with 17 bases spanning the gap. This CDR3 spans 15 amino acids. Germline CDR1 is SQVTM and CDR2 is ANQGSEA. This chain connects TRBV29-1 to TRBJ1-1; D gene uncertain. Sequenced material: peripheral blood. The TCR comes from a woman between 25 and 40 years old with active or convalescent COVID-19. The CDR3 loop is CSVEPMVQPGTEAFF. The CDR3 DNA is TGCAGCGTTGAACCCATGGTGCAACCGGGCACTGAAGCTTTCTTT. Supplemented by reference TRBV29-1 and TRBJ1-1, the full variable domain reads SAVISQKPSRDICQRGTSLTIQCQVDSQVTMMFWYRQQPGQSLTLIATANQGSEATYESGFVIDKFPISRPNLTFSTLTVSNMSPEDSSIYLCSVEPMVQPGTEAFFGQGTRLTVV.